Listed below are T cell receptor beta chains from one sample, sequenced in a study of blood T cell repertoires in COVID-19. Profiled with immunoSEQ multiplex PCR; TCRdb holds only in-frame clones, not every one. The data show roughly 180,000 clones, approximately 85% seen once. The specimen was PBMCs or T cells enriched from blood (not recorded which). These receptor sequences come from a woman aged 25 to 45 who had recovered from COVID-19. CDR3s leave out the opening cysteine and the closing phenylalanine or tryptophan.

cdr3_aa j_call v_call
ASSLGTNEQF TRBJ2-1 TRBV28
ANKGLAGGPLPGELF TRBJ2-2 TRBV27
ASSLGQGAGNTIY TRBJ1-3 TRBV5-1
ASSYGGVATQY TRBJ2-3 TRBV6-2/TRBV6-3
ASRGDSGSMF TRBJ2-1 TRBV10-3
ATSDANRGTNQPQH TRBJ1-5 TRBV24-1
ASSPGRTRGSPLH TRBJ1-6 TRBV5-1
ASSLRTFANEKLF TRBJ1-4 TRBV3-1/TRBV3-2
ASSLGGTDPGLAGPGELF TRBJ2-2 TRBV13
ASSVGEGTSYNEQF TRBJ2-1 TRBV19
ASSEGARNEQF TRBJ2-1 TRBV10-1
ASTNSDVGTRGEQY TRBJ2-7 TRBV19
ASSSTTDSRGEKLF TRBJ1-4 TRBV4-1
ASSDGGTGGFQETQY TRBJ2-5 TRBV2
ASSLTAGDYNEQF TRBJ2-1 TRBV7-2
ASSLGTSGSSYEQY TRBJ2-7 TRBV27
ASRLRTTGTGDSGANVLT TRBJ2-6 TRBV5-1
ASTVGGTGIAGYT TRBJ1-2 TRBV28
ASIGTGDSSGDEQY TRBJ2-7 TRBV28
ASRNRLAGLTYEQY TRBJ2-7 TRBV2
ASSLTGSSYEQY TRBJ2-7 TRBV7-9
ASSRTGLGNEKLF TRBJ1-4 TRBV2
SVGLAGHSYEQY TRBJ2-7 TRBV29-1
ASSLGQGFYEQY TRBJ2-7 TRBV27
ASSPSGGSGPYNEQF TRBJ2-1 TRBV6-4
ATSDSRDSVNQPQH TRBJ1-5 TRBV24-1
ATLGDSDFYGYT TRBJ1-2 TRBV7-9
ASSSHGQGLADNEQF TRBJ2-1 TRBV2
ASSSPTSGNYEQY TRBJ2-7 TRBV6-5
ASSPVRVGYT TRBJ1-2 TRBV6-4
ASSIDREGYNQPQH TRBJ1-5 TRBV19
ASERLAVDEQF TRBJ2-1 TRBV5-4
ASSAPGDRGRHQPQH TRBJ1-5 TRBV28
ASSINQGFVGEQF TRBJ2-1 TRBV2
ASGSAVQETQY TRBJ2-5 TRBV12-1
ASSIMGQGGYT TRBJ1-2 TRBV19
ASSLGGGLYQPQH TRBJ1-5 TRBV28
ASSQGRGESSTTNEKLF TRBJ1-4 TRBV4-1
ASRFMSTTNEKLF TRBJ1-4 TRBV19
ASSPPGVEAF TRBJ1-1 TRBV6-5
ASSDRDRGGEQF TRBJ2-1 TRBV9
ASSPIAGVGSEQY TRBJ2-7 TRBV18
ASSPGGLASEYEQY TRBJ2-7 TRBV27
ASSFNSGSIDEQY TRBJ2-7 TRBV5-1
ASSLPGGLEQY TRBJ2-7 TRBV5-4
ASRTARKAF TRBJ1-1 TRBV27
ASNSADTQY TRBJ2-3 TRBV3-1/TRBV3-2
ASSLGQAGGRYEQF TRBJ2-1 TRBV5-1
ASSLDKGTGNGEQY TRBJ2-7 TRBV7-9
ASSQEARGPGSGNTIY TRBJ1-3 TRBV3-1/TRBV3-2
ASSWGGTSGRNEQF TRBJ2-1 TRBV5-1